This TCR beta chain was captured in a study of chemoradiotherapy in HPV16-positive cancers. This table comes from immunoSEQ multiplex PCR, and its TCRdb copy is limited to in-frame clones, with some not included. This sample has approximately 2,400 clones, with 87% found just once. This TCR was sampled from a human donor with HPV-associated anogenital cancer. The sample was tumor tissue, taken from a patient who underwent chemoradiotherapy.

The DNA for the CDR3 is TGTGCCAGCAGTTTGGGAGTTAACTATGGCTACACCTTC. This sequence encodes CASSLGVNYGYTF. V usage is TRBV27 and J usage is TRBJ1-2, with D unclear. The CDR3 loop spans 13 amino acids. The V end was cut by 3 bases, the J end by 1 base, with 6 bases between. CDR1 is MNHEY and CDR2 is SMNVEV in the germline V gene (reference sequence).